The 8 T cell receptor beta chains listed next were all sequenced from one sample in a study of blood T cell repertoires in COVID-19. The method was immunoSEQ multiplex PCR; TCRdb's version includes in-frame clones alone and lacks a portion of them. The table has about 220,000 clones, about four fifths seen once. Sequenced material: PBMCs or T cells enriched from blood (not recorded which). These receptors were obtained from a woman in her sixties who had recovered from COVID-19.

V and J are TRBV19 and TRBJ1-1; TRBD1 aligns across 8 bases. With V trimmed by 4 bases and J by 3 bases, 4 bases remained unmatched. The CDR3 has 14 residues. The germline gives CDR1 LNHDA, CDR2 SQIVND (reference sequence). The CDR3 protein is CASSKQGAHTEAFF. The CDR3 coding sequence is TGTGCCAGTAGTAAGCAGGGGGCCCACACTGAAGCTTTCTTT.

In this sample, this clone is medium-sized. CDR3 in amino acids: CATSRPPGGGTDTQYF. The CDR3 DNA reads as TGTGCCACCAGCAGACCTCCCGGGGGAGGCACAGATACGCAGTATTTT. The rearrangement uses TRBV15 and TRBJ2-3; possibly TRBD2 for D (6 bases). The CDR3 consists of 16 residues. Per germline, CDR1 LNHNV and CDR2 YYDKDF (reference sequence). V lost 2 bases to trimming and J lost 1 base, with 13 bases between them.

This rearrangement joins TRBV19 to TRBJ1-1; no reliable D call. CDR1 is LNHDA and CDR2 is SQIVND in the germline V gene (reference sequence). V dropped 1 base and J dropped 12 bases, with 15 bases sitting between them. CDR3 size: 13 residues. The CDR3 coding sequence is TGTGCCAGTAGTATAGTACCAGCACGGGGAACTTTCTTT. Its translation is CASSIVPARGTFF.

This sequence joins TRBV19 and TRBJ2-2; 9 nucleotides align to TRBD1. Germline lookup yields CDR1 LNHDA and CDR2 SQIVND (reference sequence). CDR3 length: 15 residues. Trimming at V came to 4 bases and at J to 7 bases, leaving 7 bases not matched to a gene. The CDR3 DNA follows: TGTGCCAGTAGTACCGGGACAGGGACCGGCGGGGAGCTGTTTTTT. This translates into CASSTGTGTGGELFF.

This sequence joins TRBV10-1 and TRBJ2-2; no clear D gene. This CDR3 is built from 13 residues. Germline CDR1 reads WNHNN; CDR2 reads SYGVQD (reference sequence). V was trimmed by 7 bases and J by 1 base, leaving 7 bases between them. In DNA form, the CDR3 reads TGCGCCAGCACAGCGCTGAACACCGGGGAGCTGTTTTTT. Its protein product is CASTALNTGELFF.

The chain uses TRBV6-5 and TRBJ1-1; D might be TRBD1 (6 bases). Looked up from germline, CDR1 is MNHEY and CDR2 is SVGAGI. The V end was cut by 6 bases, the J end by 8 bases, with 13 bases between. This CDR3 comprises 12 residues. CDR3 coding DNA: TGTGCCAGCAGGGCCGGGACAAGAGAAGCTTTCTTT. Protein: CASRAGTREAFF.

This clone was observed a single time. The V gene is TRBV9, the J gene TRBJ2-7, with D tentatively TRBD1 (5 bases). The germline V gene has CDR1 SGDLS and CDR2 YYNGEE. V was pared by 4 bases and J by 9 bases, with 17 bases between. The CDR3 consists of 13 residues. The CDR3 DNA follows: TGTGCCAGCAGCCCAGGGTCCTTAACCGCGCAGTACTTC. Its translation: CASSPGSLTAQYF.

J is TRBJ1-2 and V is TRBV19, with TRBD1 matching over 9 bases. CDR1 is LNHDA, CDR2 SQIVND, per germline (reference sequence). Losses at the gene ends were 3 bases for V and 0 bases for J; bases not matched to a gene: 8. This CDR3 contains 17 residues. The CDR3 DNA reads as TGTGCCAGTAGTATTACCGGGACAGGGCATCCTAACTATGGCTACACCTTC. This codes for CASSITGTGHPNYGYTF.